The 11 T cell receptor beta chains below were found in one sample sequenced in a study of PD-L1 blockade in urothelial cancer. Indicated time point: pretreatment peripheral blood. The data were produced by immunoSEQ multiplex PCR, yet TCRdb's version contains in-frame clones alone and is incomplete. The top ten hold roughly 2.9% of the sample, which has some 120,000 clones, roughly 80% seen once. This specimen was PBMCs, taken around atezolizumab (anti-PD-L1) treatment. These receptors were obtained from a middle-aged man with urothelial cancer.

This rearrangement joins TRBV7-2 to TRBJ2-2; D is perhaps TRBD1 (6 bases). CDR1 is SGHTA and CDR2 is FQGNSA in the germline V gene. CDR3 length equals 15 residues. V was trimmed by 1 base and J by 1 base, leaving 7 bases between them. The CDR3 sequence: CASSLVQGNTGELFF. The CDR3 DNA reads TGTGCCAGCAGCTTAGTACAGGGGAACACCGGGGAGCTGTTTTTT.

The genes are TRBV11-3 and TRBJ1-3, with 7 bases aligning to TRBD1. CDR1 is SGHNT, CDR2 YENEEA, per germline. Losses at the gene ends were 4 bases for V and 1 base for J; bases not matched to a gene: 1. CDR3 length: 14 residues. The CDR3 DNA reads as TGTGCCAGCAGCTCGACAGGGTCTGGAAACACCATATATTTT. Translating gives CASSSTGSGNTIYF.

V is TRBV27 and J is TRBJ1-6, with TRBD1 matching over 8 bases. The germline V gene encodes CDR1 MNHEY and CDR2 SMNVEV (reference sequence). The CDR3 is made up of 14 amino acids. The V segment lost 3 bases and the J segment 10 bases; nucleotides outside the gene matches: 5. In nucleotides, the CDR3 is TGTGCCAGCAGTTTGACAGGGGATGAATCACCCCTCCACTTT. This encodes CASSLTGDESPLHF.

The chain recombines TRBV12-2 with TRBJ2-7; the table gives TRBD2 as D, unverified against the DNA. TRBV12-2 is deemed a pseudogene. There are 20 residues in the CDR3. The CDR3 reads CASRLPRMDGGDRSSYEQYF. In nucleotides, the CDR3 is TGTGCAAGTCGCTTACCCCGAATGGACGGGGGGGATCGTTCCTCCTACGAGCAGTACTTC.

The rearrangement uses TRBV18 and TRBJ2-2; 7 nucleotides align to TRBD1. The germline CDR1 and CDR2 sequences are KGHSH and LQKENI. Trimming at V came to 8 bases and at J to 7 bases, leaving 7 bases not matched to a gene. The CDR3 is 13 amino acids. The CDR3 reads CASPTGEDGELFF. CDR3 nucleotide sequence: TGTGCCAGCCCCACAGGGGAAGACGGGGAGCTGTTTTTT.

This clone was observed a handful of times. The DNA for the CDR3 is TGCAGCGTTGTGGCTCCGGGACAGCGTGGGTCCGGCACTGAAGCTTTCTTT. Translation gives CSVVAPGQRGSGTEAFF. The rearrangement links TRBV29-1 to TRBJ1-1; 7 bases fit TRBD1. CDR1 SQVTM and CDR2 ANQGSEA come from the germline V gene. Unmatched junction bases numbered 18, after V lost 4 bases and J lost 4 bases. The CDR3 consists of 17 residues. Together with reference TRBV29-1 and TRBJ1-1, the CDR3 gives the full variable domain: SAVISQKPSRDICQRGTSLTIQCQVDSQVTMMFWYRQQPGQSLTLIATANQGSEATYESGFVIDKFPISRPNLTFSTLTVSNMSPEDSSIYLCSVVAPGQRGSGTEAFFGQGTRLTVV.

The V and J genes are TRBV6-5 and TRBJ2-1, with 7 bases lining up with TRBD2. The trim removed 4 bases at V and 1 base at J, leaving 4 bases unmatched. Germline-derived CDR1 and CDR2 are MNHEY and SVGAGI. The CDR3 is made up of 15 amino acids. The CDR3 protein is CASSFSGLSYNEQFF. CDR3 DNA sequence: TGTGCCAGCAGTTTTAGCGGGCTGTCCTACAATGAGCAGTTCTTC.

J is TRBJ1-4 and V is TRBV30, with 8 bases identical to TRBD1. J lost 8 bases, V lost 7 bases, and 9 bases had no gene match. Per the germline V gene, CDR1 is GTSNPN and CDR2 is SVGIG (reference sequence). This CDR3 is built from 13 residues. For the CDR3, the DNA is TGTGCCTCCGACAGGGGACCTTGGGAAAAACTGTTTTTT. It specifies CASDRGPWEKLFF.

The chain couples TRBV19 to TRBJ1-2, with D unresolved. The germline V gene has CDR1 LNHDA and CDR2 SQIVND (reference sequence). V was shortened by 7 bases and J by 4 bases, with 19 bases between the two germline ends. The CDR3 runs to 15 residues. The DNA for the CDR3 is TGTGCCAGTACCTTCGGGAGGCAGAGTGGCTATGGCTACACCTTC. This encodes CASTFGRQSGYGYTF.

The rearrangement joins TRBV6-1 to TRBJ1-5, with TRBD1 as a possible D gene (5 bases). CDR3 length: 13 amino acids. Looked up from germline, CDR1 is MNHNS and CDR2 is SASEGT. V lost 4 bases and J 9 bases, leaving 13 bases between the germline ends. The CDR3 nucleotides are TGTGCCAGCAGTGCCCAAGGGGCCGGGCCCCAGCATTTT. It codes for CASSAQGAGPQHF.

The chain uses TRBV11-2 and TRBJ2-1, with D unresolved. The CDR3 spans 15 residues. In germline, CDR1 is SGHAT, CDR2 FQNNGV. V lost 6 bases to trimming and J lost 1 base, with 13 bases between them. DNA of the CDR3: TGTGCCAGCAGGTTATCTGGTAGATCCTACAATGAGCAGTTCTTC. Protein sequence: CASRLSGRSYNEQFF.